This TCR beta chain was retrieved from a study of early stage breast cancer tumors. Broader study findings: Bulk DNA sequencing of unsorted cells missed chain pairing and markers. Tumors had approximately 2.5-fold higher T cell density and higher clonality than adjacent normal breast tissue.

The germline CDR1 and CDR2 sequences are KGHSH and LQKENI. This CDR3 is 13 amino acids long. The ends were cut back, 2 bases at V and 8 bases at J, with 9 bases in the middle. In the case of this clone: Its target is not known.

Profiling relied on immunoSEQ multiplex PCR, and the TCRdb table lists in-frame clones only, not all of them. The sample records 40,000 to 60,000 clones, roughly 78% being singletons. Sample: blood. The chain couples TRBV18 to TRBJ2-2; D is uncertain. The TCR originated in a person aged 35-50 years with breast cancer. The CDR3 nucleotides read TGTGCCAGCTCACCAAAAGTGGATGGGGAGCTGTTTTTT. Its translation is CASSPKVDGELFF.